The 14 T cell receptor beta chains below all came from one sample that was sequenced in a study of radiation and T cells in renal cell carcinoma. Some clones are missing from TCRdb's copy, which holds only in-frame ones; the method was immunoSEQ multiplex PCR. The sample records roughly 160,000 clones, approximately 90% being singletons. Time point noted: blood 4 weeks post-SBRT, at nephrectomy. Specified treatment: 15 Gy SBRT to primary tumor, nephrectomy 4 weeks later. The source material was blood, sampled from a patient whose treatment included radiotherapy and nephrectomy. Source of these receptors: a woman in her forties or fifties with renal cell carcinoma.

The chain uses TRBV19 and TRBJ2-1; D tentatively reads TRBD1 or TRBD2 (5 bases each). The germline gives CDR1 LNHDA, CDR2 SQIVND (reference sequence). V lost 8 bases, J lost 8 bases, and 16 bases lay in between. This CDR3 is 13 amino acids long. The CDR3 protein is CASRFWGFDEQFF. The DNA for the CDR3 is TGTGCCAGTCGCTTTTGGGGGTTCGATGAGCAGTTCTTC.

This chain connects TRBV11-2 to TRBJ1-1, with 8 bases that match TRBD1. This CDR3 region has 15 residues. V trimming: 1 base; J trimming: 1 base; junction bases outside the gene matches: 2. Germline V lookup: CDR1 SGHAT, CDR2 FQNNGV. The CDR3 DNA follows: TGTGCCAGCAGCTTAGCGGGACAGGCGAACACTGAAGCTTTCTTT. Translated, it gives CASSLAGQANTEAFF.

This sequence joins TRBV6-5 and TRBJ2-7; perhaps TRBD2 as D (5 bases). The V gene's germline CDR1 is MNHEY and CDR2 SVGAGI. The CDR3 is 13 amino acids. V was cut by 0 bases and J by 7 bases, with 10 bases left in between. CDR3 nucleotide sequence: TGTGCCAGCAGTTACTCGAGAAGGGAGGAGCAGTACTTC. Translation gives CASSYSRREEQYF.

This sequence joins TRBV19 and TRBJ1-2; 8 bases line up with TRBD1. CDR3 size: 13 residues. J was trimmed by 8 bases and V by 4 bases; bases with no gene match: 6. Germline CDR1 is LNHDA and CDR2 is SQIVND (reference sequence). CDR3 in amino acids: CASSKDRAGGYTF. The CDR3 coding sequence is TGTGCCAGTAGTAAGGACAGGGCTGGCGGCTACACCTTC.

This sequence joins TRBV5-1 and TRBJ2-6; D is unclear. This CDR3 is built from 15 residues. Trimming pared 4 bases from V and 4 bases from J, leaving 12 bases between. Germline lookup yields CDR1 SGHRS and CDR2 YFSETQ. As DNA, the CDR3 is TGCGCCAGCAGCCTCCCCGCCACGGGGGCCAACGTCCTGACTTTC. It specifies CASSLPATGANVLTF.

V and J are TRBV5-5 and TRBJ2-7, with a weak D call TRBD2 (6 bases). The CDR3 consists of 13 residues. V lost 0 bases, J lost 6 bases, and 10 bases lay in between. The germline V gene encodes CDR1 SGHKS and CDR2 YYEKEE (reference sequence). The CDR3 region is CASSLVGLGEQYF. DNA for the CDR3: TGTGCCAGCAGCTTGGTGGGACTCGGCGAGCAGTACTTC.

V and J are TRBV6-5 and TRBJ1-3, with 7 bases aligning to TRBD1. CDR3 length: 15 amino acids. Germline-derived CDR1 and CDR2 are MNHEY and SVGAGI. V gave up 6 bases and J gave up 1 base; unmatched junction bases: 6. Written as DNA, the CDR3 is TGTGCCAGCAGAAGGACAGGCCAATCTGGAAACACCATATATTTT. Translating it yields CASRRTGQSGNTIYF.

The chain has TRBV6-5 and TRBJ2-3; unclear D gene. Germline V CDR1 and CDR2: MNHEY, SVGAGI. The CDR3 loop spans 14 amino acids. V dropped 5 bases and J dropped 4 bases, with 13 bases sitting between them. CDR3 protein: CASSRSSVSDTQYF. CDR3 nucleotides: TGTGCCAGCAGTAGGTCCTCAGTATCAGATACGCAGTATTTT.

This chain joins TRBV2 and TRBJ2-7, with D possibly TRBD2 on 6 matching bases. The CDR3 spans 13 residues. Trimming pared 6 bases from V and 5 bases from J, leaving 14 bases between. The germline CDR1 and CDR2 sequences are SNHLY and FYNNEI. The CDR3 loop reads CASRVPGADEQYF. The CDR3 DNA follows: TGTGCCAGCAGGGTGCCGGGAGCAGACGAGCAGTACTTC.

The chain combines TRBV5-4 with TRBJ1-4; D may be TRBD1 (6 bases). The CDR3 spans 15 residues. The germline V gene has CDR1 SGHNT and CDR2 YYREEE (reference sequence). Trimming left V 4 bases short and J 8 bases short, with 18 bases between. The CDR3 nucleotides read TGTGCCAGCAGCACACAACAGGGACTAGGCGAAAAACTGTTTTTT. It yields the protein CASSTQQGLGEKLFF.

Comments on this clone: Different DNA sequences within this sample yield the same CDR3. This chain joins TRBV4-3 and TRBJ1-1, with D unresolved. The CDR3 runs 13 residues. The germline gives CDR1 LGHNA, CDR2 YSLEER. Between the trimmed V and J ends, which lost 1 base and 1 base, there was a span of 4 bases. The CDR3 DNA sequence: TGCGCCAGCAGCCAAGCGGGGAACACTGAAGCTTTCTTT. Its protein is CASSQAGNTEAFF.

The chain is built from TRBV7-2 and TRBJ2-5; D is unresolved. The germline V gene has CDR1 SGHTA and CDR2 FQGNSA. V was clipped by 2 bases and J by 4 bases, with 5 bases between them. The CDR3 is 12 residues long. The CDR3 loop reads CASSLNLETQYF. The CDR3 DNA reads TGTGCCAGCAGCTTAAATCTAGAGACCCAGTACTTC. Drawing the rest from reference TRBV7-2 and TRBJ2-5, the complete variable domain is GAGVSQSPSNKVTEKGKDVELRCDPISGHTALYWYRQSLGQGLEFLIYFQGNSAPDKSGLPSDRFSAERTGGSVSTLTIQRTQQEDSAVYLCASSLNLETQYFGPGTRLLVL.

CDR3 nucleotide sequence: TGTGCCAGCAGTCTAGACAGACAGGGCCACACCATATATTTT. The encoded protein is CASSLDRQGHTIYF. The genes are TRBV2 and TRBJ1-3; 7 bases fit TRBD1. V lost 5 bases and J lost 8; bases outside the gene matches: 9. This CDR3 comprises 14 residues. CDR1 and CDR2 (germline): SNHLY, FYNNEI.

Here the CDR3 DNA reads TGTGCCAGCAGTTACCGGCCGAACACTGAAGCTTTCTTT. Amino acid sequence: CASSYRPNTEAFF. The gene calls are TRBV2 and TRBJ1-1, with D unclear. V was trimmed by 5 bases and J by 1 base, leaving 8 bases between them. This CDR3 has 13 residues. The germline V gene has CDR1 SNHLY and CDR2 FYNNEI.